This T cell receptor beta chain was captured by sequencing in a study of Graves' ophthalmopathy and Graves' hyperthyroidism. The germline V gene has CDR1 MGHDK and CDR2 SYGVNS. This CDR3 is built from 14 residues. V lost 5 bases and J lost 0, with 8 bases in between. Amplification from RNA transcripts yielded the TCR beta CDR3 regions. First-round RT-PCR employed HTBI primers, with a second-round multiplex PCR after it. One entry per CDR3 protein, called by TCRdb with MiXCR from the multiplex PCR reads. In the table there are about 550,000 distinct CDR3 sequences, 39% of which are singletons. This clonotype was observed many times.

The chain combines TRBV25-1 with TRBJ1-3, with D uncertain. The origin of this receptor is an adult man with Graves' hyperthyroidism. The sequenced material came from peripheral blood or thyroid tissue (not recorded which). The CDR3 protein is CASSPPGSGNTIYF. As DNA, the CDR3 is TGTGCCAGCAGTCCGCCGGGCTCTGGAAACACCATATATTTT.